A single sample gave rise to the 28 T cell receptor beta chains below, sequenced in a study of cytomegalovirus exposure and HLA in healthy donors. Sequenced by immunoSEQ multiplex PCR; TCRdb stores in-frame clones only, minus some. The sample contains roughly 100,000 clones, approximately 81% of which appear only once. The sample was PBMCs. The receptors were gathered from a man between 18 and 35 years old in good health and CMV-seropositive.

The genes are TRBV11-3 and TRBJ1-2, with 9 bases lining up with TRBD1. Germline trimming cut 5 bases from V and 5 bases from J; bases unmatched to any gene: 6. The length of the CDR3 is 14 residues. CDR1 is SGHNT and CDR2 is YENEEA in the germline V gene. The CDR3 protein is CASSPDRGGYGYTF. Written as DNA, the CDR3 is TGTGCCAGCAGCCCGGACAGGGGTGGATATGGCTACACCTTC.

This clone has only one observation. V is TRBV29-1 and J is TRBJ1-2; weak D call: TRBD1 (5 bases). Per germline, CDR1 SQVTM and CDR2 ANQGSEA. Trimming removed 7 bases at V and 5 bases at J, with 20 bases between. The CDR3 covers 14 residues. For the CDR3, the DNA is TGCAGCGCCTTTGACAGCCCAACGTCATATGGCTACACCTTC. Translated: CSAFDSPTSYGYTF.

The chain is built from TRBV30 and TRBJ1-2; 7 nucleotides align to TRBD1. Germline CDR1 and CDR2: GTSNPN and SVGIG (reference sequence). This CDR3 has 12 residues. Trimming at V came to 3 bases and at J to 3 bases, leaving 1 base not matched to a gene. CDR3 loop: CAWSGTDYGYTF. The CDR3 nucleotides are TGTGCCTGGAGCGGGACAGACTATGGCTACACCTTC.

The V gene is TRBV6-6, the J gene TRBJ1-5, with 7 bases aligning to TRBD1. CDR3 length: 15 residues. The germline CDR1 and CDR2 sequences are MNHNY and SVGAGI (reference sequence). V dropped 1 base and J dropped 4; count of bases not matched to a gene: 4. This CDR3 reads CASSYLGQLNQPQHF. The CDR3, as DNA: TGTGCCAGCAGTTACTTGGGACAGCTTAATCAGCCCCAGCATTTT.

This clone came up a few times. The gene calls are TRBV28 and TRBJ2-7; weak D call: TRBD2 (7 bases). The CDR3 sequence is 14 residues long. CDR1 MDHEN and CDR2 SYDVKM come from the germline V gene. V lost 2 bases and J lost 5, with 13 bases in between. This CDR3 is CASSLVLGGHEQYF. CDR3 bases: TGTGCCAGCAGTTTAGTTCTGGGGGGGCACGAGCAGTACTTC.

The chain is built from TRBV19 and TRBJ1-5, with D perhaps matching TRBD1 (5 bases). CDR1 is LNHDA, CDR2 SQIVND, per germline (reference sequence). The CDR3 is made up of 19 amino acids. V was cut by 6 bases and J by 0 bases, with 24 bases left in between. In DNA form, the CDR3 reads TGTGCCAGTAGATGGGGCGTAGGGCAAAAGGGTTATAGCAATCAGCCCCAGCATTTT. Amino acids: CASRWGVGQKGYSNQPQHF.

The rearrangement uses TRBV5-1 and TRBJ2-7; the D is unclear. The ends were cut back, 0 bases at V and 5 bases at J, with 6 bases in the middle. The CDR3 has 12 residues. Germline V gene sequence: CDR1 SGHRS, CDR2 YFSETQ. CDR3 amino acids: CASSLDGDEQYF. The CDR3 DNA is TGCGCCAGCAGCTTGGATGGAGACGAGCAGTACTTC.

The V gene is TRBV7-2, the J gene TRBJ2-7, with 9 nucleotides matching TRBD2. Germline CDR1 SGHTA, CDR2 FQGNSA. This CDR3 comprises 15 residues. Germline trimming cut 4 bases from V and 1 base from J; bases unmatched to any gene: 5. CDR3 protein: CASSSIAGVSYEQYF. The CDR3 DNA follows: TGTGCCAGCAGCTCCATAGCGGGAGTTTCCTACGAGCAGTACTTC. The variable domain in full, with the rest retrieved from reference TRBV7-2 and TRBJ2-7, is GAGVSQSPSNKVTEKGKDVELRCDPISGHTALYWYRQSLGQGLEFLIYFQGNSAPDKSGLPSDRFSAERTGGSVSTLTIQRTQQEDSAVYLCASSSIAGVSYEQYFGPGTRLTVT.

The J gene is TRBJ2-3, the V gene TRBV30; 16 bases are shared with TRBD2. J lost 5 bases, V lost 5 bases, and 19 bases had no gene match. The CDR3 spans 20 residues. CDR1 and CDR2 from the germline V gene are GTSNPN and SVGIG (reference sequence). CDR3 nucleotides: TGTGCCTGGGACAACGACGGGACTAGCGGGAGGGCCCGGGTGGTAGATACGCAGTATTTT. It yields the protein CAWDNDGTSGRARVVDTQYF.

Here the CDR3 reads CASTSFQLAGGPSSTDTQYF. CDR3 nucleotides: TGCGCCAGCACCAGCTTCCAACTAGCGGGAGGGCCGTCGAGCACAGATACGCAGTATTTT. This chain connects TRBV5-1 to TRBJ2-3, with TRBD2 matching over 13 bases. CDR3 length: 20 residues. CDR1 and CDR2 (germline): SGHRS, YFSETQ. Trimming removed 6 bases from V and 0 bases from J; junction bases left unmatched: 16.

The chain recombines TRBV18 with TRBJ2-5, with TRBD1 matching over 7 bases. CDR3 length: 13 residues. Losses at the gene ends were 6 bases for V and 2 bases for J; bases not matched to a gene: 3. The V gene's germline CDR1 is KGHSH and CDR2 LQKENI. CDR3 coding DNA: TGTGCCAGCTCTACAGGGGATCAAGAGACCCAGTACTTC. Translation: CASSTGDQETQYF. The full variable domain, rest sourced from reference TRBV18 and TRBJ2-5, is NAGVMQNPRHLVRRRGQEARLRCSPMKGHSHVYWYRQLPEEGLKFMVYLQKENIIDESGMPKERFSAEFPKEGPSILRIQQVVRGDSAAYFCASSTGDQETQYFGPGTRLLVL.

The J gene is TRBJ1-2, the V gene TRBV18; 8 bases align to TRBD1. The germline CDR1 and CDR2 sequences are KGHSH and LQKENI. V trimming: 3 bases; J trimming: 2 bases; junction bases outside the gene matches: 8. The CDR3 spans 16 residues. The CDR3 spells CASSPAGGQNNYGYTF. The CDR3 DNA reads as TGTGCCAGCTCACCGGCAGGGGGCCAAAACAACTATGGCTACACCTTC.

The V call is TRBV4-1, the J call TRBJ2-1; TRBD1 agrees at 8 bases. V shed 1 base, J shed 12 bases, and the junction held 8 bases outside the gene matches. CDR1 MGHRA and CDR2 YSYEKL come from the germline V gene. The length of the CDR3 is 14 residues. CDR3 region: CASSQGGQETSQFF. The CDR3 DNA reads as TGCGCCAGCAGCCAAGGGGGACAGGAAACCTCGCAGTTCTTC.

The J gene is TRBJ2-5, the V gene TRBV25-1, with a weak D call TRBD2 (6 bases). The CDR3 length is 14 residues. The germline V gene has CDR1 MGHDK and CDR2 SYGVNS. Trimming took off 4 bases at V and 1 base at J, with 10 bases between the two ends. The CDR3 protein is CASSAGEPQETQYF. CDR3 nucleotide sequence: TGTGCCAGCAGTGCGGGAGAACCCCAAGAGACCCAGTACTTC.

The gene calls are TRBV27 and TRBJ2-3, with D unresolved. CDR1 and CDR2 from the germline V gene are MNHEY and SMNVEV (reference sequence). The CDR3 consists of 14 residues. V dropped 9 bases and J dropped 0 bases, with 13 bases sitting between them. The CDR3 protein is CASGKLSSTDTQYF. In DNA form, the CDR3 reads TGTGCCAGTGGCAAGTTATCTAGCACAGATACGCAGTATTTT.

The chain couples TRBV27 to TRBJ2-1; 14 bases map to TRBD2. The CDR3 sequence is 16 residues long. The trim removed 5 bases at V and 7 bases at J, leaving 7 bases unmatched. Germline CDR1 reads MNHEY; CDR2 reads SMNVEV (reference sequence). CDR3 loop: CASSPIGTSGRNEQFF. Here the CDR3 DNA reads TGTGCCAGCAGTCCCATAGGGACTAGCGGGAGAAATGAGCAGTTCTTC.

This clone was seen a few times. The CDR3 DNA reads TGCGCCAGCAGTGGGTCGAGCGGAGATACGCAGTATTTT. It specifies CASSGSSGDTQYF. The V and J genes are TRBV10-1 and TRBJ2-3; D may be TRBD2 (5 bases). Trimming cost V 4 bases and J 5 bases, with 10 bases left between them. Germline loops: CDR1 WNHNN, CDR2 SYGVQD (reference sequence). There are 13 residues in the CDR3.

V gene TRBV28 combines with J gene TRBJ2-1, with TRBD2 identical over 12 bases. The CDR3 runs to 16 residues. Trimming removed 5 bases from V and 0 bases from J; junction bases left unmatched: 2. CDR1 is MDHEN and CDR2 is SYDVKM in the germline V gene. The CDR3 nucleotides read TGTGCCAGCAGTCGACTAGCGGGAGTCTCCTACAATGAGCAGTTCTTC. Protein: CASSRLAGVSYNEQFF. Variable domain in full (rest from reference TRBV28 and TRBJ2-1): DVKVTQSSRYLVKRTGEKVFLECVQDMDHENMFWYRQDPGLGLRLIYFSYDVKMKEKGDIPEGYSVSREKKERFSLILESASTNQTSMYLCASSRLAGVSYNEQFFGPGTRLTVL.

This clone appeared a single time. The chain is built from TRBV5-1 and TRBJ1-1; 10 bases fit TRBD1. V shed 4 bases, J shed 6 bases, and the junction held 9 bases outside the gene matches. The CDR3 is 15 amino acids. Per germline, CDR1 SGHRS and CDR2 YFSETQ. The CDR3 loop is CASSRSGTGASEAFF. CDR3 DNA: TGCGCCAGCAGCAGATCCGGGACAGGGGCGTCTGAAGCTTTCTTT.

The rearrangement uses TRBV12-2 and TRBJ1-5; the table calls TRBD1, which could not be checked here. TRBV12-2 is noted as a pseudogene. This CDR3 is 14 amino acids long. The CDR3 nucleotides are TGTGCAAGTCGCTCCCAGGGGGCGGCTCAGCCCCAGCATTTT. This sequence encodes CASRSQGAAQPQHF.

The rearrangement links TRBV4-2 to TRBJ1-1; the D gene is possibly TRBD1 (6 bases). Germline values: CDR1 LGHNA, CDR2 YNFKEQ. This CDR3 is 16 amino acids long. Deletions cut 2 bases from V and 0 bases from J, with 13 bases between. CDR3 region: CASSQPGGGLNTEAFF. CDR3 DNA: TGTGCCAGCAGCCAACCGGGAGGGGGGCTGAACACTGAAGCTTTCTTT.

The CDR3 nucleotides are TGTGCCAGCAGCCAAGATGTGGCGGGAGCCCCCTACAATGAGCAGTTCTTC. Translating gives CASSQDVAGAPYNEQFF. The chain has TRBV4-2 and TRBJ2-1; TRBD2 matches at 7 bases. Germline V gives CDR1 LGHNA, CDR2 YNFKEQ. This CDR3 is built from 17 residues. V trimming: 0 bases; J trimming: 2 bases; junction bases outside the gene matches: 7.

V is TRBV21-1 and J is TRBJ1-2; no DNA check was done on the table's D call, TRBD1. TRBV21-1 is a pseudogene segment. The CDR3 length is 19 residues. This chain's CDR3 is CASSSNPRDRAVASYGYTF. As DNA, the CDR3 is TGTGCCAGCAGCAGCAACCCCCGGGACAGGGCAGTCGCGAGCTATGGCTACACCTTC.

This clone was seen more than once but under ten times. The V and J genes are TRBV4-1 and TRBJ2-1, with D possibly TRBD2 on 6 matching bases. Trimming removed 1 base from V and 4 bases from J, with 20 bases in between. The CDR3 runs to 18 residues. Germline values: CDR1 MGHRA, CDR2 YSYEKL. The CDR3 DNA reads TGCGCCAGCAGCCAAGTGGAGACCTCCGGGGACTTATACAATGAGCAGTTCTTC. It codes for CASSQVETSGDLYNEQFF.

The CDR3, as DNA: TGTGCCAGCATTAGGACAGGGTTGAATGAGCAGTTCTTC. Protein sequence: CASIRTGLNEQFF. This chain uses TRBV2 with TRBJ2-1; 8 nucleotides agree with TRBD1. The CDR3 runs to 13 residues. The germline CDR1 and CDR2 sequences are SNHLY and FYNNEI. The trim removed 7 bases at V and 7 bases at J, leaving 6 bases unmatched.

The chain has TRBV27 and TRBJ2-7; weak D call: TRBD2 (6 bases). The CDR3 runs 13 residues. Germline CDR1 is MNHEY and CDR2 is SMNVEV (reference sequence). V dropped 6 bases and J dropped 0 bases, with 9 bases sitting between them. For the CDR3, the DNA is TGTGCCAGCAGACGGACTACCTCCTACGAGCAGTACTTC. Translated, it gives CASRRTTSYEQYF.

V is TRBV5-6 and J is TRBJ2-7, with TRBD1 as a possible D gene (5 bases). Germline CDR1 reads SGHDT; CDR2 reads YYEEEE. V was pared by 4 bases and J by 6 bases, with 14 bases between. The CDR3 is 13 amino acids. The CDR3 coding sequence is TGTGCCAGCAGCCCAGGGTTTCACAGCGAGCAGTACTTC. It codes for CASSPGFHSEQYF.

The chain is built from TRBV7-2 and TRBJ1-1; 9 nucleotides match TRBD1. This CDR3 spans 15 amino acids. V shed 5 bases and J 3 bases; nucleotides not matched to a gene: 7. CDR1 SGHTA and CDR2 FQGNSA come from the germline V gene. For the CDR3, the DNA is TGTGCCAGCAGCCTTACAGGGGGCGCGTACACTGAAGCTTTCTTT. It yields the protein CASSLTGGAYTEAFF.